This T cell receptor beta chain stems from a study of patients and donors after allogeneic stem cell transplantation. The V gene's germline CDR1 is SGHRS and CDR2 YFSETQ. The CDR3 totals 14 residues. V shed 0 bases and J shed 2 bases, with 9 bases lying between them. Via MiXCR, TCRdb re-called the RT-PCR reads, giving one row per CDR3 protein. The sample holds about 200,000 distinct CDR3 sequences, roughly two fifths seen once. Sequences were obtained from blood, either unsorted or a sorted T cell fraction (not recorded which). This chain connects TRBV5-1 to TRBJ2-7, with D possibly TRBD1 on 5 matching bases. The sequence was obtained from a human donor who was either an allogeneic HSCT recipient or a stem cell or donor lymphocyte infusion donor (not recorded which). It is not recorded whose cells these are; they may come from a transplant donor. CDR3 DNA sequence: TGCGCCAGCAGCTTGGAGGTCAGGGCCTACGAGCAGTACTTC. Residues: CASSLEVRAYEQYF. The variable domain in full, with the rest retrieved from reference TRBV5-1 and TRBJ2-7, is KAGVTQTPRYLIKTRGQQVTLSCSPISGHRSVSWYQQTPGQGLQFLFEYFSETQRNKGNFPGRFSGRQFSNSRSEMNVSTLELGDSALYLCASSLEVRAYEQYFGPGTRLTVT.